This T cell receptor (beta chain) was sequenced in a study of blood T cell repertoires in COVID-19. Across the whole study: T cells, B-cell-depleted T cells, or PBMCs provided the cDNA or gDNA that served as material.

Methods used by the authors: Reference gene primer amplification gave nucleated cell count estimates. The assay was immunoSEQ multiplex PCR, and TCRdb's table has in-frame clones only and misses some. For V, J and clone size, that table is used; D and trimming come from the DNA. The table lists roughly 55,000 clones, around 87% of them singletons. CDR3 length: 18 residues. The V end was cut by 7 bases, the J end by 0 bases, with 24 bases between. CDR1 and CDR2 from the germline V gene are WSHSY and SAAADI. This chain links TRBV10-2 with TRBJ2-5; no definite D call. This TCR came from a man aged 55-75 years with active or convalescent COVID-19. The material sequenced was peripheral blood. The CDR3 loop reads CASTLFTPSETNQETQYF. The CDR3 DNA is TGCGCCAGCACACTGTTCACACCCTCGGAGACCAACCAAGAGACCCAGTACTTC.